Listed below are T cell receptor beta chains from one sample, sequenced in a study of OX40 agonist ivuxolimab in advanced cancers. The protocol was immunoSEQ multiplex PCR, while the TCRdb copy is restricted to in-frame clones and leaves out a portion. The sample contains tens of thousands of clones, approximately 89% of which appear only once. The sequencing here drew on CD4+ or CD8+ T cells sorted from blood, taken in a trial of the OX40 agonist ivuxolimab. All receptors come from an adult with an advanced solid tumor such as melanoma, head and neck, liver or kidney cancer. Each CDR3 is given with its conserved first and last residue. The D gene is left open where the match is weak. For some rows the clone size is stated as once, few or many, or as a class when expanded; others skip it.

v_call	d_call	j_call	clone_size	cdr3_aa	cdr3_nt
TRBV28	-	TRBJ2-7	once	CASSFSEGTNEQYF	TGTGCCAGCAGTTTTAGCGAGGGTACCAACGAGCAGTACTTC
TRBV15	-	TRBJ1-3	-	CATSTRGASSGNTIYF	TGTGCCACCAGCACCAGGGGTGCCAGCTCTGGAAACACCATATATTTT
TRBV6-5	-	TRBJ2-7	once	CASSYGRTSYEQYF	TGTGCCAGCAGTTACGGCAGGACCTCCTACGAGCAGTACTTC
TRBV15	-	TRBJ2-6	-	CATSRDVEDSGANVLTF	TGTGCCACCAGCAGAGATGTGGAGGATTCTGGGGCCAACGTCCTGACTTTC
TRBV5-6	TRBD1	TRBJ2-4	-	CASSLRMWDREMENIQYF	TGTGCCAGCAGCTTGCGGATGTGGGACAGGGAGATGGAAAACATTCAGTACTTC
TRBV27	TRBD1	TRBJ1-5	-	CASSSTGSQPQHF	TGTGCCAGCAGCTCGACAGGGAGCCAGCCCCAGCATTTT
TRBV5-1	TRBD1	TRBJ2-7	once	CASSLGETGNDEQYF	TGCGCCAGCAGCTTGGGCGAGACAGGGAACGACGAGCAGTACTTC
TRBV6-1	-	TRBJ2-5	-	CASSGWLEGETQYF	TGTGCCAGCAGTGGGTGGCTAGAGGGAGAGACCCAGTACTTC
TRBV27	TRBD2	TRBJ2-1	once	CASSRTSGTLYNEQFF	TGTGCCAGCAGCCGGACTAGCGGGACCCTATACAATGAGCAGTTCTTC
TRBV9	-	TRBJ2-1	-	CASSVGQGGKQFF	TGTGCCAGCAGCGTAGGTCAGGGGGGGAAGCAGTTCTTC
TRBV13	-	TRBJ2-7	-	CASSTPPRDEQYF	TGTGCCAGCAGCACCCCTCCCAGGGACGAGCAGTACTTC
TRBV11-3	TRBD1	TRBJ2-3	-	CASSRFPGQGVDSDTQYF	TGTGCCAGCAGCCGGTTTCCGGGACAGGGGGTTGATTCAGATACGCAGTATTTT
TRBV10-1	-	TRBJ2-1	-	CASSDVDSNEQFF	TGCGCCAGCAGTGACGTCGACTCAAATGAGCAGTTCTTC
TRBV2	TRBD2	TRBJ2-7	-	CASSTSGSAEQYF	TGTGCCAGTTCGACTAGCGGGAGCGCGGAGCAGTACTTC
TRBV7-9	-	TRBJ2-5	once	CASSYRQGLEETQYF	TGTGCCAGCAGCTACCGACAGGGACTGGAGGAGACCCAGTACTTC
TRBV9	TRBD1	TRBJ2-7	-	CASNNDGGTGVGEQYF	TGTGCCAGCAACAACGACGGAGGGACAGGGGTGGGGGAGCAGTACTTC
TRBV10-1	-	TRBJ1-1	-	CASSESLDRNTEAFF	TGCGCCAGCAGTGAGTCGCTTGACAGGAACACTGAAGCTTTCTTT
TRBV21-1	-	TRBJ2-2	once	CASSNLRAANTGELFF	TGTGCCAGCAGCAATCTTCGAGCGGCGAACACCGGGGAGCTGTTTTTT
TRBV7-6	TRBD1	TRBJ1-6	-	CASSLGTGLNVSPLHF	TGTGCCAGCAGCCTCGGGACAGGGCTCAACGTGTCACCCCTCCACTTT
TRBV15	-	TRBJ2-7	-	CATSQRGTTYEQYF	TGTGCCACCAGCCAGAGAGGGACGACCTACGAGCAGTACTTC
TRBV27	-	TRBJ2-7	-	CASSPRLDRYEQYF	TGTGCCAGCAGCCCAAGACTAGACCGCTACGAGCAGTACTTC
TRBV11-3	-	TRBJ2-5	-	CASSLVMAEETQYF	TGTGCCAGCAGCTTAGTTATGGCAGAAGAGACCCAGTACTTC
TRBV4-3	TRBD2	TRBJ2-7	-	CASSTEGGTSFSEQYF	TGCGCCAGCAGCACCGAGGGCGGGACTAGCTTTTCCGAGCAGTACTTC
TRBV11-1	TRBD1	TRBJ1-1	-	CASSLTGYNTEAFF	TGTGCCAGCAGCTTGACAGGGTACAACACTGAAGCTTTCTTT
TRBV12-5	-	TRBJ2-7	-	CASGLGGSYEQYF	TGTGCTAGTGGTTTAGGGGGCTCCTACGAGCAGTACTTC
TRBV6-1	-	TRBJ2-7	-	CATHKLSSYEQYF	TGTGCCACCCATAAACTAAGCTCCTACGAGCAGTACTTC
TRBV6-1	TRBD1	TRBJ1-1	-	CASAGTGGLTEAFF	TGTGCCAGCGCCGGGACAGGGGGCTTGACTGAAGCTTTCTTT
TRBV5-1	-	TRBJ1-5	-	CASSTNPGEFHQPQHF	TGCGCCAGCTCAACAAACCCAGGTGAATTCCATCAGCCCCAGCATTTT
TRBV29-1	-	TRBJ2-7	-	CSVDYGYSYEQYF	TGCAGCGTTGATTACGGATACTCCTACGAGCAGTACTTC
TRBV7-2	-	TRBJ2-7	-	CASSLAVEYYEQYF	TGTGCCAGCAGCTTAGCGGTTGAATACTACGAGCAGTACTTC
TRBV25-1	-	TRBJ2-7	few	CAKGQVTVTYEQYF	TGTGCAAAGGGACAAGTGACAGTTACCTACGAGCAGTACTTC
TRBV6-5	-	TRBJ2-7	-	CASSYSDEQYF	TGTGCCAGCAGTTACTCGGACGAGCAGTACTTC
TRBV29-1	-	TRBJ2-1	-	CSVEDRSLSYNEQFF	TGCAGCGTTGAAGACAGGTCCCTCTCCTACAATGAGCAGTTCTTC
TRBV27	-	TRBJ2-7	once	CASFFYTRQYF	TGTGCCTCCTTCTTCTATACGAGGCAGTACTTC
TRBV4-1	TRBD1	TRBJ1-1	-	CASSRRTGGVTEAFF	TGCGCCAGCAGCCGCAGAACAGGGGGCGTCACTGAAGCTTTCTTT
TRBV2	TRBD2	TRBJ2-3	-	CASSELAGGQEGDTQYF	TGTGCCAGCAGCGAACTAGCGGGAGGGCAAGAGGGAGATACGCAGTATTTT
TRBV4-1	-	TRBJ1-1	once	CASSQDSAPGDF	TGCGCCAGCAGCCAAGATAGCGCCCCGGGGGACTTT
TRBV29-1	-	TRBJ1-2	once	CSANIGVRVGYTF	TGCAGCGCCAACATTGGGGTCCGAGTTGGCTACACCTTC
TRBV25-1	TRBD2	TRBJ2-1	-	CASSDWGLANQNEQFF	TGTGCCAGCAGTGACTGGGGACTAGCGAATCAAAATGAGCAGTTCTTC
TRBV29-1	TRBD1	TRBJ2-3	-	CSVVRFKEKDRATDTQYF	TGCAGCGTTGTCAGGTTTAAAGAGAAAGACAGGGCGACAGATACGCAGTATTTT